This T cell receptor (beta chain) was recorded in a study of T cells in Graves' hyperthyroidism and ophthalmopathy (dated by TCRdb to about 2019). Notes on the research overall: Peripheral blood samples were taken at initial diagnosis, before any treatment was given. To identify TCR V-J signatures that set the groups apart, the researchers used a discovery cohort of more than 95 patients, made up of 40 to 45 with Graves' ophthalmopathy and 55 to 65 with stable Graves' hyperthyroidism. Whether ophthalmopathy could be predicted prospectively was tested in an independent validation cohort made up of some 20 hyperthyroidism patients plus 17 patients who later progressed to ophthalmopathy. The approximately 98 discovery patients were randomly divided into training and test sets at a 7:3 ratio. Thyroid tissue and blood T-cell repertoires from about 6 Graves' hyperthyroidism patients were also compared in the study. Once sampling was done, hyperthyroidism patients were given methimazole at a starting dose of 30 mg daily, whereas ophthalmopathy patients were given high-dose intravenous methylprednisolone. According to the paper, TCR Vbeta CDR3 sequencing was carried out on about 140 peripheral blood samples, which came from fewer than 50 ophthalmopathy, 75 or so hyperthyroidism and about 17 progressor patients.

Ophthalmopathy patients had moderately to severely active disease, Clinical Activity Score of at least 3, NOSPECS grade of at least 4, and duration under 3 months. Any patient with an uncontrolled infection, another autoimmune disease, pregnancy or lactation was excluded. Diagnoses relied on clinical symptoms, serum thyroxine and TRAb, thyroid ultrasound and orbital computed tomography. PBMCs were isolated from 10 ml of fresh peripheral blood by Ficoll-Paque density gradient centrifugation. Trizol reagent was used to extract total RNA, and RNA quality was then checked on an Agilent 2100 Bioanalyzer. From cysteine to phenylalanine, the CDR3 is 13 amino acids long. Just CDR3 DNA is preserved here, 39 bases in frame from base 1. Via the germline V gene, CDR1 is MDHEN and CDR2 SYDVKM. V is cut by 2 bases and J by 1 base, and the space between the germline ends is 5 bases. In this sample, this clonotype turned up many times. Its cognate antigen has yet to be identified. Base-call qualities are not available, and no considerably larger clone is one nucleotide away.

The research as a whole found: In validation, the model predicted progression to ophthalmopathy with approximately 71% sensitivity and about 73% specificity, a median of around 6.6 months before onset. Sample size was not statistically predetermined, and blinding of investigators to group allocation was not performed. Most expanded thyroid clonotypes (frequency above 0.001) were also found in blood, which suggests that blood repertoires may mirror thyroid immune responses. A 13 V-J signature model separated ophthalmopathy from stable hyperthyroidism, with approximately 87% sensitivity and 81% to 83% specificity in cross-validation and 80%/75% in testing.

Amplification of TCR beta CDR3 regions was carried out from RNA transcripts. For the first round of RT-PCR on the TCR CDR3, the HTBI primer set was used together with the Qiagen OneStep RT-PCR kit. The libraries were constructed in a second round of multiplex PCR and then size-selected and purified. Sequencing of the libraries was done on an Illumina HiSeq2000 using paired-end 100 bp reads. The paper's data handling went like this. SOAPnuke was used to process the raw data, with reads discarded if the reads contained adapters or uncalled bases, had a mean Phred below 15, or lacked an exact constant-primer or identifier match. COPE v1.2.5 was used to merge high-quality paired reads, and clonotypes were defined as unique nucleotide sequences. MiTCR v1.1 was used to align the clonotypes against IMGT TRBV, TRBD and TRBJ reference segments. The analysis was restricted to V-J combinations with a frequency above 0.0001, which together covered roughly 99% of the repertoires. A TCS score was defined as the ratio of F50 (clonal expansion) to E x V (chaos), with BLOSUM62-based TCRdist applied between CDR3 peptides within each V-J. Welch's t-statistics and random forest reduced fewer than 600 V-J features to some 14, which were used in a naive Bayes classifier (R e1071). Starting from the raw public reads, TCRdb applied fastp trimming at Q25, assembled clones with MiXCR and retained in-frame beta chains. Each CDR3 protein appears once, grouped with its most common genes and DNA. The V and J calls, along with clone size, are taken from TCRdb and not from the paper's own processing. For this sample the table gives roughly 380,000 distinct CDR3 sequences, of which 18% were detected only once. The ten largest account for about a sixth of the sample.

Sequencing was carried out using blood. The TCR sequence derives from a woman aged 40 to 55 with Graves' ophthalmopathy. The chain links TRBV28 with TRBJ1-1; the D gene remains uncertain. The CDR3 amino acid sequence is: CASSLPGNTEAFF. The DNA sequence is TGTGCCAGCAGTTTACCCGGGAACACTGAAGCTTTCTTT.